This T cell receptor beta chain was captured in a study of T cell repertoires in cytomegalovirus infection. Overall study: In public TCR beta signatures, there were indications of both CMV infection and matching HLA type.

For this clonotype: Its antigen is undetermined.

TCRdb fed the reads into MiXCR, producing one record per CDR3 protein. The sample holds more than 140,000 distinct CDR3 sequences; under 8% are singletons and the top ten take approximately 19%. Germline lookup yields CDR1 LGHNA and CDR2 YSLEER. Between the trimmed V and J ends, which lost 1 base and 6 bases, there was a span of 10 bases. This CDR3 is 15 amino acids long. General study findings and limits: Dominant in the ex vivo response were TCR beta clonotypes restricted by HLA-C and specific for CMV.

Sequencing was done on a sample of PBMCs. The rearrangement uses TRBV4-3 and TRBJ1-6, with D perhaps TRBD1 (5 bases). This receptor was obtained from a human donor in good health (CMV status not recorded). Some clones in this sample may be carry-over from other donors' samples. DNA for the CDR3: TGCGCCAGCAGCCAAGTGATGGGGGGTAATTCACCCCTCCACTTT. As protein: CASSQVMGGNSPLHF.